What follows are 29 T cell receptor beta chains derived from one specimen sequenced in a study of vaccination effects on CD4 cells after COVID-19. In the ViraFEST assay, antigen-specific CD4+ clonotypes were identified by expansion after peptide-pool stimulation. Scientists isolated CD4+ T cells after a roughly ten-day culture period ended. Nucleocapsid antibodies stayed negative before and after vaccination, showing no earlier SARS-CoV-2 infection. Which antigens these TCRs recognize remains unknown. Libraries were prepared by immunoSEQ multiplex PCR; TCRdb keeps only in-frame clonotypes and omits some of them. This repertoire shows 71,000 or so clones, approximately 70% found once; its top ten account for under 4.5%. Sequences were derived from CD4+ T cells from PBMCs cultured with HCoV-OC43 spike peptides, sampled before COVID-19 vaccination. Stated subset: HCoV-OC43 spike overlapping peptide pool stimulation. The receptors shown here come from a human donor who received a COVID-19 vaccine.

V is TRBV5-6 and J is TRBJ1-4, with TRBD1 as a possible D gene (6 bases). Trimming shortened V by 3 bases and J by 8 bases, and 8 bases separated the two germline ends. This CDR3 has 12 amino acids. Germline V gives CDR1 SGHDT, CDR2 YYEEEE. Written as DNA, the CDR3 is TGTGCCAGCAGCTGGCAGGGGGAAAAACTGTTTTTT. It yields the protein CASSWQGEKLFF.

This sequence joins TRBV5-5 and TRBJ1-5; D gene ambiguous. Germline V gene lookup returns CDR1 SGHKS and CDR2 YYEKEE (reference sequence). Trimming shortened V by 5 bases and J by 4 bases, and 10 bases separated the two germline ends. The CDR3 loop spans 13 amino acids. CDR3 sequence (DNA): TGTGCCAGCAGGATGGGCAGAAATCAGCCCCAGCATTTT. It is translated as CASRMGRNQPQHF.

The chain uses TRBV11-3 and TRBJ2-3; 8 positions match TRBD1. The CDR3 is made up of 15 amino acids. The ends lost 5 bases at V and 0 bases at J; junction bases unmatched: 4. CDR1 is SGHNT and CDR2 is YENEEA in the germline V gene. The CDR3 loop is CASSLRTGSTDTQYF. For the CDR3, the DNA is TGTGCCAGCAGCCTGAGGACAGGGAGCACAGATACGCAGTATTTT.

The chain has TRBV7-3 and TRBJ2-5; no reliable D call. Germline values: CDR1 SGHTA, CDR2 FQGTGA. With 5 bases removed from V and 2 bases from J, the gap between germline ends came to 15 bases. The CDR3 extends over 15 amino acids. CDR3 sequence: CASSKGPGPQETQYF. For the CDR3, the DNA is TGTGCCAGCAGCAAAGGACCCGGACCACAAGAGACCCAGTACTTC.

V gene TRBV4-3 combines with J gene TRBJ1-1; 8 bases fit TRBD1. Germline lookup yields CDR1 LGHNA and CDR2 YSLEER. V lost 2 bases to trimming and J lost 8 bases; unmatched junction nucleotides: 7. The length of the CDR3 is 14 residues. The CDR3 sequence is CASSQRDRTKEAFF. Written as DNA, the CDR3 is TGCGCCAGCAGCCAAAGGGACAGGACTAAAGAAGCTTTCTTT.

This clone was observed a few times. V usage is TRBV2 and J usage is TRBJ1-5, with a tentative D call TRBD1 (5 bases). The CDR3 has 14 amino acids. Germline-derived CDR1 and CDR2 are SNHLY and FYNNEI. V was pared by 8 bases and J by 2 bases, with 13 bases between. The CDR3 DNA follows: TGTGCCAGCTCGACGGGGACCGGCAATCAGCCCCAGCATTTT. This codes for CASSTGTGNQPQHF.

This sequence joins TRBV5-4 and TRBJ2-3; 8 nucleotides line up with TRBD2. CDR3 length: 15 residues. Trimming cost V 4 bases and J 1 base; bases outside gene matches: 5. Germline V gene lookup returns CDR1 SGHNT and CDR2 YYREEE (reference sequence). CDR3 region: CASSRGGDGTDTQYF. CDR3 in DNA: TGTGCCAGCAGCCGGGGGGGTGATGGCACAGATACGCAGTATTTT.

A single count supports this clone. CDR3 protein: CASSPLGQFYEQYV. CDR3 nucleotide sequence: TGTGCCAGCTCACCACTGGGACAGTTCTACGAGCAGTACGTC. The chain uses TRBV18 and TRBJ2-7; 7 nucleotides match TRBD1. This CDR3 contains 14 residues. V was clipped by 1 base and J by 3 bases; unmatched bases: 3. Germline-derived CDR1 and CDR2 are KGHSH and LQKENI.

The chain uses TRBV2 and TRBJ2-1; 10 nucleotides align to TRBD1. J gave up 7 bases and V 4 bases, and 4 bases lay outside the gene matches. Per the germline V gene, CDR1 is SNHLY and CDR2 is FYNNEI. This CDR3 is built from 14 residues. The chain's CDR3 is CASSGRTGGNEQFF. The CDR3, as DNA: TGTGCCAGCAGTGGTCGGACAGGGGGGAATGAGCAGTTCTTC. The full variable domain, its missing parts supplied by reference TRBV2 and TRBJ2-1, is EPEVTQTPSHQVTQMGQEVILRCVPISNHLYFYWYRQILGQKVEFLVSFYNNEISEKSEIFDDQFSVERPDGSNFTLKIRSTKLEDSAMYFCASSGRTGGNEQFFGPGTRLTVL.

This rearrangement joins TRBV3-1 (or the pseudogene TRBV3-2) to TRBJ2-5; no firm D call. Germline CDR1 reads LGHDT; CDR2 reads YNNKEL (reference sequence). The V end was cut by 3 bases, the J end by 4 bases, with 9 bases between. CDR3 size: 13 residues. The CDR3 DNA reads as TGTGCCAGCAGCCAGCGGATCGTAGAGACCCAGTACTTC. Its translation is CASSQRIVETQYF.

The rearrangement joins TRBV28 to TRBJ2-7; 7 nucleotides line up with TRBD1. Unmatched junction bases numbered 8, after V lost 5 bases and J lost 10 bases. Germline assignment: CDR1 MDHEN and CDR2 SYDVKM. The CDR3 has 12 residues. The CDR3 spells CASSLYGTEQYV. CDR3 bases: TGTGCCAGCAGTCTATACGGGACAGAACAGTACGTC.

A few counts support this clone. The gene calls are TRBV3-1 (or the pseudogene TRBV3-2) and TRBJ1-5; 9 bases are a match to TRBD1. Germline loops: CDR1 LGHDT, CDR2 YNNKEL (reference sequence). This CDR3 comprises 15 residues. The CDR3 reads CVAGGQGSGNQPQHF. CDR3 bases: TGTGTAGCGGGCGGACAGGGGTCCGGCAATCAGCCCCAGCATTTT.

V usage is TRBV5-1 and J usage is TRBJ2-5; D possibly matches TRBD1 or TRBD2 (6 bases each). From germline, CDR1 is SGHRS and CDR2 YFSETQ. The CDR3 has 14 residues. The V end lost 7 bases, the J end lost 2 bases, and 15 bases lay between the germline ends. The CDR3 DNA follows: TGCGCCAGCTCTGGAGGGGGGCAACAAGAGACCCAGTACTTC. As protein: CASSGGGQQETQYF.

CDR3 coding DNA: TGTGCCAGCAGCACCAGGGGAAGTGGCTACACCTTC. Its translation is CASSTRGSGYTF. This sequence joins TRBV6-5 and TRBJ1-2; D perhaps matches TRBD1 (6 bases). Trimming shortened V by 6 bases and J by 7 bases, and 12 bases separated the two germline ends. CDR3 length equals 12 residues. Germline V CDR1 and CDR2: MNHEY, SVGAGI.

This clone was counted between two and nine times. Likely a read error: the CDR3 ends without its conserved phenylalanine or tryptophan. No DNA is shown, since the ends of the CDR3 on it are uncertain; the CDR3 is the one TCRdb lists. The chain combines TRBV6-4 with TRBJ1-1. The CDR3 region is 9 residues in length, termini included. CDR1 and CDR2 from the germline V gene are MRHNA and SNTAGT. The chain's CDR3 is CASSDAVAD.

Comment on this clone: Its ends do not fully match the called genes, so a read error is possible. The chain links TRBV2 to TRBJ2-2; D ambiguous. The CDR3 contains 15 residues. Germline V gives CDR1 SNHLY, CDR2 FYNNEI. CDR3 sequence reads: CASREVLANTGELFF. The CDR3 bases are TGTGCCAGCAGGGAAGTCTTGGCCAACACCGGGGAGCTGTTTTTT.

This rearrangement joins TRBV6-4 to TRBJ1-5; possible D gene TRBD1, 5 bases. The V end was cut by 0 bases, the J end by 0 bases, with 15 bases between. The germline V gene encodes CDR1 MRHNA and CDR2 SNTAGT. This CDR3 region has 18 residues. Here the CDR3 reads CASSDSRGGHDSNQPQHF. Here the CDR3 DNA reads TGTGCCAGCAGTGACTCGAGGGGTGGGCACGATAGCAATCAGCCCCAGCATTTT.

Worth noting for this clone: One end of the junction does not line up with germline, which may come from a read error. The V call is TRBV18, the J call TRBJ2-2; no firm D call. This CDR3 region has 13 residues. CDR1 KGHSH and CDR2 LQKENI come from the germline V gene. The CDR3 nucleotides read TGTGCCAGCTCCCCACTCGCCACCGGGGAGCTGTTTTTT. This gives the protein CASSPLATGELFF.

The CDR3 nucleotides are TGTGTATCCGGGGGTAGCGACCCTGAAGCTTTCTTT. This encodes CVSGGSDPEAFF. V usage is TRBV6-5 and J usage is TRBJ1-1, with D possibly being TRBD1 (5 bases). The CDR3 runs 12 residues. Germline CDR1 MNHEY, CDR2 SVGAGI.

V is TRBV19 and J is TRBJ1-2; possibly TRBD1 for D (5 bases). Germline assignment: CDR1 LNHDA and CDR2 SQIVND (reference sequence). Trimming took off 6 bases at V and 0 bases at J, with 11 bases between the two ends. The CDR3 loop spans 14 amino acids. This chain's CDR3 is CASSRDVANYGYTF. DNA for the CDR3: TGTGCCAGTAGCCGGGACGTCGCTAACTATGGCTACACCTTC.

Here the CDR3 DNA reads TGTGCCACCAGTGATTTAGCAGATACGCAGTATTTT. Its translation is CATSDLADTQYF. The V and J genes are TRBV24-1 and TRBJ2-3; unclear D gene. The CDR3 covers 12 residues. Germline V gives CDR1 KGHDR, CDR2 SFDVKD. V was pared by 1 base and J by 4 bases, with 2 bases between.

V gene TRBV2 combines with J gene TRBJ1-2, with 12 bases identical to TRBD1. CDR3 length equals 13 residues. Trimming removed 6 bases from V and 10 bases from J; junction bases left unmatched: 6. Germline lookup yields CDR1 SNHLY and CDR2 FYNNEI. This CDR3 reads CASSGTGGADYTF. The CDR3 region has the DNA TGTGCCAGCAGCGGGACAGGGGGCGCGGACTACACCTTC.

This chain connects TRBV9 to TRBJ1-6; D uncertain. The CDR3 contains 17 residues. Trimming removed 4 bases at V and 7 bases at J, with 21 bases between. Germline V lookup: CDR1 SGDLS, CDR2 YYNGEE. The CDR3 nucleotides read TGTGCCAGCAGCTCCGCTCAATCAGCCGAAACGAATTCACCCCTCCACTTT. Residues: CASSSAQSAETNSPLHF.

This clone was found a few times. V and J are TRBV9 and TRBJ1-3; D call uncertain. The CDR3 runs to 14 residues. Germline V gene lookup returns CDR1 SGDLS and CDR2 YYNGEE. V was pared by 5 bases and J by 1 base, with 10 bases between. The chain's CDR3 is CASSGRFSGNTIYF. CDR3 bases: TGTGCCAGCAGTGGACGGTTTTCTGGAAACACCATATATTTT.

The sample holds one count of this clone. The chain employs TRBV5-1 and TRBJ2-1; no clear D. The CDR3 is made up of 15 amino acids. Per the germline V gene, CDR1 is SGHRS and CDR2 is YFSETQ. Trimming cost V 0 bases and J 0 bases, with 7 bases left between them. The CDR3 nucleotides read TGCGCCAGCAGCTTGGCCCGGAGCTCCTACAATGAGCAGTTCTTC. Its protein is CASSLARSSYNEQFF. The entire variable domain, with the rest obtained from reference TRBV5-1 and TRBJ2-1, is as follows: KAGVTQTPRYLIKTRGQQVTLSCSPISGHRSVSWYQQTPGQGLQFLFEYFSETQRNKGNFPGRFSGRQFSNSRSEMNVSTLELGDSALYLCASSLARSSYNEQFFGPGTRLTVL.

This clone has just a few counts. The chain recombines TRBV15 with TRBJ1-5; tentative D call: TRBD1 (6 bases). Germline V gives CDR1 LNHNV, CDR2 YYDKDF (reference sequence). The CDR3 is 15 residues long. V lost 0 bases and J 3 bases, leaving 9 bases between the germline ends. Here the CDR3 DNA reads TGTGCCACCAGCAGAGACCGACAGGCCAATCAGCCCCAGCATTTT. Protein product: CATSRDRQANQPQHF.

CDR3 DNA sequence: TGTGCCAGCAGCGGATGGACATCTACTGAAGCTTTCTTT. Translated: CASSGWTSTEAFF. The J gene is TRBJ1-1, the V gene TRBV5-5, with a tentative D call TRBD1 (5 bases). Trimming took 4 bases from V and 5 from J, leaving 12 bases between them. Germline assignment: CDR1 SGHKS and CDR2 YYEKEE (reference sequence). The CDR3 runs 13 residues.

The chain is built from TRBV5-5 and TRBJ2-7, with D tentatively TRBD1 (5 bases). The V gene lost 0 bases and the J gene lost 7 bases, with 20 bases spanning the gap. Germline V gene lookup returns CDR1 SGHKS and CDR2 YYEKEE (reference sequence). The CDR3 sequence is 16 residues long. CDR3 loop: CASSLAASAGSGEQYV. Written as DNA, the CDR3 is TGTGCCAGCAGCTTGGCCGCTTCGGCAGGGTCGGGTGAGCAGTACGTC.

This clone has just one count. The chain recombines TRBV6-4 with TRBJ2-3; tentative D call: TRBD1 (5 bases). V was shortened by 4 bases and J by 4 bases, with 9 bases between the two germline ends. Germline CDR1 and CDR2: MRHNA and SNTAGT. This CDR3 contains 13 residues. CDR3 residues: CASSAQGADTQYF. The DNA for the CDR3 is TGTGCCAGCAGTGCCCAAGGGGCAGATACGCAGTATTTT.